Listed below are T cell receptor beta chains from one sample, sequenced in a study of shared clonotypes between healthy human individuals. The protocol was immunoSEQ multiplex PCR, while the TCRdb copy is restricted to in-frame clones and leaves out a portion. The repertoire consists of 800,000 or so clones, with about 96% occurring once and the leading ten covering less than 0.25%. What was sequenced was naive CD8+ T cells sorted from blood. The receptor source for this set is a man aged 25-45 years in good health. Each CDR3 is given with its conserved first and last residue. The D gene is left open where the match is weak. Where a row states a size, it is once, few, many or the class of an expanded clone; other rows omit it.

>TRBV10-3|-|-|TRBJ2-2
CAISESSVGSIGELFF
TGTGCCATCAGTGAGTCGAGTGTGGGTAGTATCGGGGAGCTGTTTTTT
>TRBV10-2|-|-|TRBJ2-7
CASSGRNDYEQYF
TGCGCCAGCAGTGGTCGGAACGACTACGAGCAGTACTTC
>TRBV11-3|once|-|TRBJ2-1
CASSQYARGDNEQFF
TGTGCCAGCAGCCAATATGCAAGGGGAGATAATGAGCAGTTCTTC
>TRBV10-1|-|-|TRBJ1-1
CASSPGGTEAFF
TGCGCCAGCAGCCCCGGAGGCACTGAAGCTTTCTTT
>TRBV7-3|-|-|TRBJ2-2
CASSLSGGDNTGELFF
TGTGCCAGCAGCTTAAGTGGCGGGGATAACACCGGGGAGCTGTTTTTT
>TRBV19|-|-|TRBJ2-2
CASSIETDRDTGELFF
TGTGCCAGTAGTATAGAGACAGATAGGGACACCGGGGAGCTGTTTTTT
>TRBV11-2|-|TRBD1|TRBJ2-7
CASSQGVGVFYEQYF
TGTGCCAGCAGCCAGGGGGTCGGGGTTTTCTACGAGCAGTACTTC
>TRBV27|-|-|TRBJ2-7
CASRKTEYEQYF
TGTGCCAGCAGGAAGACAGAATACGAGCAGTACTTC
>TRBV6-5|-|TRBD1|TRBJ2-7
CASSATGFYEQYF
TGTGCCAGCAGCGCGACAGGGTTCTACGAGCAGTACTTC
>TRBV7-9|-|-|TRBJ2-3
CASSLVGTDTQYF
TGTGCCAGCAGCTTAGTTGGAACAGATACGCAGTATTTT
>TRBV27|-|TRBD2|TRBJ2-2
CASNPGIAGGPAGELFF
TGTGCCAGCAACCCGGGGATAGCGGGAGGGCCGGCCGGGGAGCTGTTTTTT
>TRBV10-3|-|-|TRBJ2-2
CAISGRMGDTGELFF
TGTGCCATCAGTGGAAGAATGGGAGACACCGGGGAGCTGTTTTTT
>TRBV27|-|-|TRBJ2-5
CASSFQETQYF
TGTGCCAGCAGTTTCCAAGAGACCCAGTACTTC
>TRBV29-1|-|-|TRBJ2-3
CSVFPVGTDTQYF
TGCAGCGTTTTTCCGGTTGGAACAGATACGCAGTATTTT
>TRBV11-2|-|TRBD1|TRBJ1-1
CASSWEAGGAVTEAFF
TGTGCCAGCAGCTGGGAGGCAGGGGGCGCGGTGACTGAAGCTTTCTTT
>TRBV25-1|-|TRBD2|TRBJ2-2
CASSDSGGTGELFF
TGTGCCAGCAGTGATAGCGGGGGCACCGGGGAGCTGTTTTTT
>TRBV30|-|TRBD2|TRBJ2-7
CAWRGASRAGGGSYYEQYF
TGTGCCTGGAGAGGGGCCAGTAGAGCGGGAGGAGGAAGTTACTACGAGCAGTACTTC
>TRBV2|once|TRBD2|TRBJ2-7
CASSLAGIYEQYF
TGTGCCAGCAGCCTAGCGGGGATCTACGAGCAGTACTTC
>TRBV19|-|TRBD2|TRBJ2-1
CASSINPSGRPYNEQFF
TGTGCCAGTAGTATAAACCCTAGCGGGAGACCATACAATGAGCAGTTCTTC
>TRBV29-1|-|-|TRBJ2-2
CSVEAVNTGELFF
TGCAGCGTTGAGGCAGTGAACACCGGGGAGCTGTTTTTT
>TRBV7-3|once|-|TRBJ2-7
CASSLEGTYEQYF
TGTGCCAGCAGCTTAGAAGGGACCTACGAGCAGTACTTC
>TRBV27|-|-|TRBJ2-7
CASSFGVSPYEQYF
TGTGCCAGCAGTTTCGGAGTCAGCCCCTACGAGCAGTACTTC
>TRBV25-1|-|TRBD2|TRBJ2-2
CASSYTSGTNTGELFF
TGTGCCAGCAGTTACACTAGCGGGACGAACACCGGGGAGCTGTTTTTT
>TRBV2|-|TRBD2|TRBJ2-7
CASSDGRDEQYF
TGTGCCAGCAGTGACGGGAGGGATGAGCAGTACTTC
>TRBV11-3|-|-|TRBJ2-3
CASSLGADTQYF
TGTGCCAGCAGCTTAGGCGCAGATACGCAGTATTTT
>TRBV4-1|-|-|TRBJ2-7
CASSQLTGTKTYEQYF
TGCGCCAGCAGCCAATTAACCGGGACCAAGACCTACGAGCAGTACTTC
>TRBV9|-|-|TRBJ2-1
CASSDYRDMHNEQFF
TGTGCCAGCAGCGACTACCGGGACATGCACAATGAGCAGTTCTTC
>TRBV7-6|once|-|TRBJ2-6
CASSLEGTGANVLTF
TGTGCCAGCAGCTTAGAGGGGACTGGGGCCAACGTCCTGACTTTC
>TRBV7-9|-|TRBD1|TRBJ1-1
CASSLPNGGQGASEAFF
TGTGCCAGCAGCTTACCGAATGGGGGACAGGGGGCAAGTGAAGCTTTCTTT
>TRBV13|-|-|TRBJ2-7
CASSLGSGAVYEQYF
TGTGCCAGCAGCTTGGGGTCCGGGGCCGTCTACGAGCAGTACTTC
>TRBV18|-|-|TRBJ2-3
CASSPETTDTQYF
TGTGCCAGCTCACCAGAGACCACAGATACGCAGTATTTT
>TRBV29-1|-|TRBD1|TRBJ2-5
CSGRQGLQETQYF
TGCAGCGGGCGACAGGGGCTCCAAGAGACCCAGTACTTC
>TRBV7-8|-|-|TRBJ2-7
CASSLTSGLAGNYEQYF
TGTGCCAGCAGCCTAACTTCGGGCCTGGCGGGGAACTACGAGCAGTACTTC
>TRBV14|-|TRBD2|TRBJ2-1
CASSQDGVSGIYNEQFF
TGTGCCAGCAGCCAAGATGGGGTTAGCGGGATCTACAATGAGCAGTTCTTC
>TRBV7-9|-|-|TRBJ2-1
CASSLDPLDPFVGYNEQFF
TGTGCCAGCAGCTTAGATCCCCTCGACCCGTTCGTTGGCTACAATGAGCAGTTCTTC
>TRBV28|-|-|TRBJ2-7
CASSFGRTYEQYF
TGTGCCAGCAGTTTTGGTCGAACCTACGAGCAGTACTTC
>TRBV7-9|-|TRBD2|TRBJ2-3
CASSTTRTSGRLEDTQYF
TGTGCCAGCAGCACGACCCGTACTAGCGGGAGGTTAGAGGATACGCAGTATTTT
>TRBV27|-|-|TRBJ1-2
CASSLGRLYGYTF
TGTGCCAGCAGTTTAGGCAGGCTCTATGGCTACACCTTC
>TRBV6-4|once|-|TRBJ1-2
CASSPGEAQGYGYTF
TGTGCCAGCAGCCCCGGCGAGGCACAGGGTTATGGCTACACCTTC
>TRBV15|-|-|TRBJ2-7
CATSREGQAYEQYF
TGTGCCACCAGCAGAGAAGGACAAGCCTACGAGCAGTACTTC
>TRBV15|once|-|TRBJ2-5
CATSTNRVGETQYF
TGTGCCACCAGCACTAACAGGGTCGGTGAGACCCAGTACTTC
>TRBV2|-|-|TRBJ2-1
CASSEALAGAVNEQFF
TGTGCCAGCAGTGAAGCGCTTGCGGGGGCGGTCAATGAGCAGTTCTTC
>TRBV2|-|-|TRBJ2-7
CATRDSVEQYF
TGTGCCACCAGGGACTCCGTCGAGCAGTACTTC
>TRBV4-3|-|TRBD1|TRBJ1-2
CASRNSRGWWVYYGYTF
TGCGCCAGCAGGAACAGCAGGGGGTGGTGGGTTTACTATGGCTACACCTTC
>TRBV10-3|-|TRBD2|TRBJ2-2
CATRGTSGRDTGELFF
TGTGCCACCCGAGGGACTAGCGGAAGGGACACCGGGGAGCTGTTTTTT
>TRBV11-2|once|TRBD2|TRBJ2-3
CASSPWTSGRPDTQYF
TGTGCCAGCAGCCCCTGGACTAGCGGGAGACCAGATACGCAGTATTTT